These 18 T cell receptor beta chains were sequenced from one sample in a study of control samples from healthy donors and cancer patients. Produced via immunoSEQ multiplex PCR; TCRdb's table is partial and in-frame only. In the table there are tens of thousands of clones, roughly 87% of which are singletons. The sample taken for sequencing was PBMCs. All receptors derive from a man aged 55 to 69 with colorectal cancer.

The chain couples TRBV11-2 to TRBJ1-1, with D possibly being TRBD1 (6 bases). The V end was cut by 1 base, the J end by 1 base, with 13 bases between. The CDR3 length is 16 residues. The germline CDR1 and CDR2 sequences are SGHAT and FQNNGV. CDR3 sequence reads: CASSLVWGQRNTEAFF. The CDR3 region has the DNA TGTGCCAGCAGCTTAGTCTGGGGACAACGGAACACTGAAGCTTTCTTT.

The gene calls are TRBV7-9 and TRBJ1-6; 8 bases line up with TRBD1. The CDR3 length is 13 residues. With V trimmed by 8 bases and J by 9 bases, 6 bases remained unmatched. The V gene's germline CDR1 is SEHNR and CDR2 FQNEAQ (reference sequence). CDR3 bases: TGTGCCAGCCAGGGACAGGACGTTTCACCCCTCCACTTT. Residues: CASQGQDVSPLHF.

The chain couples TRBV2 to TRBJ1-4, with D possibly being TRBD1 (5 bases). The CDR3 covers 13 residues. The germline V gene has CDR1 SNHLY and CDR2 FYNNEI. Trimming took 8 bases from V and 0 from J, leaving 7 bases between them. Written as DNA, the CDR3 is TGTGCCAGCCGACAGTCAACTAATGAAAAACTGTTTTTT. Translated: CASRQSTNEKLFF. The complete variable domain, with remaining parts taken from reference TRBV2 and TRBJ1-4, reads EPEVTQTPSHQVTQMGQEVILRCVPISNHLYFYWYRQILGQKVEFLVSFYNNEISEKSEIFDDQFSVERPDGSNFTLKIRSTKLEDSAMYFCASRQSTNEKLFFGSGTQLSVL.

The rearrangement links TRBV9 to TRBJ2-7, with a tentative D call TRBD1 (6 bases). The V gene's germline CDR1 is SGDLS and CDR2 YYNGEE. V was clipped by 0 bases and J by 7 bases, with 14 bases between them. The CDR3 runs 14 residues. The CDR3 DNA sequence: TGTGCCAGCAGCGTAGCTGAGGGGACATCGGAGCAGTACTTC. Its translation is CASSVAEGTSEQYF.

On this clone: Because it lacks the conserved phenylalanine or tryptophan at the end, this CDR3 is likely a read error. No DNA is shown, since the ends of the CDR3 on it are uncertain; the CDR3 is the one TCRdb lists. This sequence joins TRBV10-1 and TRBJ2-7; TRBD1 is the table's D call and was not checked against the DNA. In germline, CDR1 is WNHNN, CDR2 SYGVQD (reference sequence). The CDR3 region is 13 residues in length, termini included. The CDR3 here is CASSEFQWAGVAS.

In its sample, this clone was seen once. The CDR3 protein is CASRTDYYGYTF. CDR3 bases: TGTGCCAGCAGGACAGACTACTATGGCTACACCTTC. V usage is TRBV2 and J usage is TRBJ1-2, with D possibly matching TRBD1 (5 bases). In germline, CDR1 is SNHLY, CDR2 FYNNEI. Trimming removed 6 bases from V and 3 bases from J, with 8 bases in between. The CDR3 is made up of 12 amino acids.

The chain carries TRBV3-1 (or the pseudogene TRBV3-2) and TRBJ2-7; the D call may be TRBD1 or TRBD2 (6 bases each). The CDR3 has 18 residues. The germline gives CDR1 LGHDT, CDR2 YNNKEL (reference sequence). Trimming removed 0 bases from V and 3 bases from J, with 21 bases in between. This CDR3 reads CASSQDGPTGGLIYEQYF. The CDR3 nucleotides are TGTGCCAGCAGCCAAGATGGCCCGACCGGGGGCCTTATCTACGAGCAGTACTTC.

The chain joins TRBV4-3 to TRBJ2-1, with 9 positions matching TRBD1. V was pared by 4 bases and J by 10 bases, with 11 bases of the junction left unmatched. Germline CDR1 reads LGHNA; CDR2 reads YSLEER. CDR3 length: 15 residues. Written as DNA, the CDR3 is TGCGCCAGCAGCCCCCCGGACAGGGGATCGGGGGAGCAGTTCTTC. Residues: CASSPPDRGSGEQFF.

J is TRBJ1-2 and V is TRBV7-9; D gene unclear. The germline V gene has CDR1 SEHNR and CDR2 FQNEAQ (reference sequence). Trimming shortened V by 1 base and J by 4 bases, and 13 bases separated the two germline ends. The CDR3 is 15 amino acids. CDR3 loop: CASSLEAGGGYGYTF. The CDR3 coding sequence is TGTGCCAGCAGCTTAGAGGCTGGAGGAGGCTATGGCTACACCTTC.

This clone was seen a single time. The chain carries TRBV12-3 or TRBV12-4 and TRBJ1-2, with 8 bases identical to TRBD1. This CDR3 comprises 12 residues. V lost 8 bases to trimming and J lost 2 bases; unmatched junction nucleotides: 1. This CDR3 is CASGQGNYGYTF. The DNA of the CDR3 is TGTGCCAGCGGACAGGGCAACTATGGCTACACCTTC.

The chain carries TRBV7-8 and TRBJ2-7; D not resolved. There are 14 residues in the CDR3. V dropped 2 bases and J dropped 6 bases, with 14 bases sitting between them. Germline assignment: CDR1 SGHVS and CDR2 FQNEAQ. The CDR3, as DNA: TGTGCCAGCAGCTTAAGGTTGAGCTCCCTCGAGCAGTACTTC. Amino acid sequence: CASSLRLSSLEQYF.

The chain uses TRBV9 and TRBJ2-2, with D unclear. Trimming took 2 bases from V and 6 from J, leaving 2 bases between them. The CDR3 contains 11 residues. CDR1 is SGDLS and CDR2 is YYNGEE in the germline V gene. CDR3 in amino acids: CASSVSGELFF. CDR3 coding DNA: TGTGCCAGCAGCGTTTCCGGGGAGCTGTTTTTT. The variable domain in full, with the rest retrieved from reference TRBV9 and TRBJ2-2, is DSGVTQTPKHLITATGQRVTLRCSPRSGDLSVYWYQQSLDQGLQFLIQYYNGEERAKGNILERFSAQQFPDLHSELNLSSLELGDSALYFCASSVSGELFFGEGSRLTVL.

J is TRBJ2-3 and V is TRBV3-1 (or the pseudogene TRBV3-2); D unclear. Trimming removed 0 bases from V and 2 bases from J, with 9 bases in between. Germline V gene lookup returns CDR1 LGHDT and CDR2 YNNKEL (reference sequence). The CDR3 has 15 residues. CDR3 nucleotides: TGTGCCAGCAGCCAAGAGGACCAGCTCACAGATACGCAGTATTTT. Translating gives CASSQEDQLTDTQYF.

The chain recombines TRBV2 with TRBJ2-7; maybe TRBD1 (6 bases). Germline assignment: CDR1 SNHLY and CDR2 FYNNEI. This CDR3 is 15 amino acids long. The V and J ends lost 5 bases and 7 bases respectively, with 21 bases between them. CDR3: CASSKTGPMGSEQYF. Written as DNA, the CDR3 is TGTGCCAGCAGTAAGACAGGACCCATGGGTTCTGAGCAGTACTTC.

The V call is TRBV9, the J call TRBJ2-1; D call uncertain. Trimming stripped 3 bases from V and 0 bases from J, with 7 bases between. The CDR3 is 14 amino acids. The germline gives CDR1 SGDLS, CDR2 YYNGEE. The CDR3 coding sequence is TGTGCCAGCAGCGCTTTAAGCTCCTACAATGAGCAGTTCTTC. This gives the protein CASSALSSYNEQFF.

This chain uses TRBV4-1 with TRBJ2-3, with 8 nucleotides matching TRBD1. CDR1 MGHRA and CDR2 YSYEKL come from the germline V gene. This CDR3 has 16 amino acids. V was pared by 4 bases and J by 2 bases, with 8 bases of the junction left unmatched. The CDR3 sequence: CASSLRPRGPTDTQYF. The CDR3 DNA sequence: TGCGCCAGCAGCCTCAGGCCCAGGGGGCCCACAGATACGCAGTATTTT.

A word on this clone: This same CDR3 is encoded by further DNA sequences in the sample. Written as DNA, the CDR3 is TGCGCCAGCAGCTTGGGAGACTTACCCAACACTGAAGCTTTCTTT. This encodes CASSLGDLPNTEAFF. This rearrangement joins TRBV5-1 to TRBJ1-1; D remains unclear. CDR1 is SGHRS and CDR2 is YFSETQ in the germline V gene. The CDR3 covers 15 residues. The V and J ends lost 0 bases and 2 bases respectively, with 11 bases between them.

The gene calls are TRBV4-1 and TRBJ2-5; D gene ambiguous. This CDR3 comprises 13 residues. V was shortened by 3 bases and J by 5 bases, with 10 bases between the two germline ends. Germline CDR1 MGHRA, CDR2 YSYEKL. The CDR3 loop reads CASSQGSWETQYF. The CDR3 DNA follows: TGCGCCAGCAGCCAGGGCTCCTGGGAGACCCAGTACTTC.